This TCR beta chain was captured by sequencing in a study of shared clonotypes between healthy human individuals. Study background: Three plates each covered CD4 naive and memory; CD8 naive two, CD8 memory one. Whole-study results and caveats: Sampling covered nothing but blood. Tissue TCR repertoires likely differ from those found in blood. Non-shared clonotypes had lower generation probabilities than clonotypes shared by all four sorted-subset donors.

Donors, healthy HIV-negative adults, lacked recent acute infections or vaccinations. The assay was immunoSEQ multiplex PCR, and TCRdb's table has in-frame clones only and misses some. The sample includes approximately 95,000 clones, 67% of them seen just once. Points on this clone: Antigen: not known.

This clonotype was obtained from a man aged 25 to 40 in good health. The specimen was memory CD8+ T cells sorted from blood. Subset meaning: CD45RO+ cells pooled with CCR7-negative TemRA cells.

The CDR3 here is CASSVAGGYEQYF. CDR3 in DNA: TGTGCCTCTTCGGTTGCAGGGGGATACGAGCAGTACTTC. The chain has TRBV14 and TRBJ2-7; TRBD1 agrees at 7 bases. Looked up from germline, CDR1 is SGHDN and CDR2 is FVKESK. CDR3 length equals 13 residues. J gave up 4 bases and V 11 bases, and 11 bases lay outside the gene matches.